This T cell receptor (beta chain) was captured by sequencing in a study of blood T cell repertoires in COVID-19. Across the whole study: Sites across the United States, Italy and Spain contributed samples from acute and convalescent COVID-19. The analysed material was cDNA or gDNA that came from T cells, B-cell-depleted T cells, or PBMCs.

Source study methods: From reference gene primer amplification, estimates of nucleated cell counts were derived. Profiling relied on immunoSEQ multiplex PCR, and the TCRdb table lists in-frame clones only, not all of them. V and J calls and clone size are those listed in that table; D and trimming were worked out from the DNA. The sample holds fewer than 60,000 clones, roughly four fifths seen once. Germline values: CDR1 KGHSH, CDR2 LQKENI. The length of the CDR3 is 16 residues. The V and J ends lost 2 bases and 6 bases, in that order; junction bases with no gene match: 7. Enrolled during active infection, Seattle patients were then followed longitudinally. This clone was observed a single time.

Sequenced: peripheral blood. The V and J genes are TRBV18 and TRBJ1-6, with TRBD1 identical over 7 bases. The TCR was taken from a man aged 60 to 69 with COVID-19, enrolled during active disease. CDR3 residues: CASSPMQGDFNSPLHF. In nucleotides, the CDR3 is TGTGCCAGCTCACCAATGCAGGGGGACTTTAATTCACCCCTCCACTTT.